This T cell receptor beta chain stems from a study of T cell responses to AZD1222 COVID-19 vaccine. Study as a whole: Second doses were pooled across both intervals (about 4 or about 12 weeks).

The study's findings and limits: With dominance at 160-218 and 743-854, vaccine-associated CD4 TCRs spanned spike. Clonal diversity was possibly underestimated, and white British individuals and females predominated among donors. Only six AZD1222 recipients tested seropositive at baseline.

Trimming removed 0 bases at V and 9 bases at J, with 6 bases between. Germline loops: CDR1 LGHNA, CDR2 YSLEER. The CDR3 has 12 residues. Only in-frame clones appear in the TCRdb table, and some are missing; sequencing was by immunoSEQ multiplex PCR. This repertoire shows roughly 100,000 clones, 86% found once; its top ten account for more than 4.5%. Comments on this clone: The antigen is unknown.

The sample consisted of peripheral blood, taken on day 0 of AZD1222 vaccination. The receptor comes from an adult in good health. The chain employs TRBV4-3 and TRBJ2-1; D ambiguous. In DNA form, the CDR3 reads TGCGCCAGCAGCCAAGATCCGGGTGAGCAGTTCTTC. Translation: CASSQDPGEQFF.